A single T cell receptor beta chain is shown here with its context. Its antigen is currently unknown. The data originate from a study of tumor-infiltrating lymphocytes in primary liver carcinoma. General study results and limits: Tumors reached a significantly greater top-250-clone fraction than blood did (p = 0.039).

TCR beta cDNA was made from approximately 500 ng total RNA with a constant-region primer. Three nested multiplex PCR rounds, a slightly modified ARM-PCR, produced the libraries for TCR beta. TRBV1-TRBV30 forward primers paired with a C-beta reverse primer drove the first two PCR rounds, 10 cycles each. TCRdb fed the multiplex PCR reads into MiXCR, producing one record per CDR3 protein. The table has tens of thousands of distinct CDR3 sequences, less than 75% seen once. Total RNA and DNA came together from around 18-30 mg of bulk tissue without cell sorting. Histology found more than 80% viable tumor cells per sample. This CDR3 comprises 14 residues. Germline V gives CDR1 MNHEY, CDR2 SVGAGI. Trimming cost V 2 bases and J 4 bases; bases outside gene matches: 2.

Sequencing was done on a sample of liver tumor tissue from sampling region 5. Indicated subset: tumor region T5, tumor centre. The origin of this receptor is a man in his forties with primary liver carcinoma and hepatitis B virus infection. J is TRBJ1-1 and V is TRBV6-5, with 9 bases identical to TRBD1. CDR3 DNA: TGTGCCAGCAGTTACAACAGGGGGCTCACTGAAGCTTTCTTT. This sequence encodes CASSYNRGLTEAFF.